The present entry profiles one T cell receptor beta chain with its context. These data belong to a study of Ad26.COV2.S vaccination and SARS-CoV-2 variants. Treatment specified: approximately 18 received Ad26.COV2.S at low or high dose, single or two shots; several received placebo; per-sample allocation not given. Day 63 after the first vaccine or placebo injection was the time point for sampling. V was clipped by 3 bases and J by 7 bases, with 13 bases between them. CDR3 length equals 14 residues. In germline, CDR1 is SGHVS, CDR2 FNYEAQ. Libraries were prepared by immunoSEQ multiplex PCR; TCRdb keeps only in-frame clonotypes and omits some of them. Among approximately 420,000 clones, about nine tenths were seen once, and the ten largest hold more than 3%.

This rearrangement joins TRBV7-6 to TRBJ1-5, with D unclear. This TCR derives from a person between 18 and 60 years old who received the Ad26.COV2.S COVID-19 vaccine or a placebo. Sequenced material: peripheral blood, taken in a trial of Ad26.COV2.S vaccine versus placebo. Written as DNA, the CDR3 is TGTGCCAGCAGCTTTTCCCCCGCTGGGCAGCCCCAGCATTTT. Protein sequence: CASSFSPAGQPQHF.